The 9 T cell receptor beta chains presented below share a single source sample, sequenced in a study of CD8+ T cells in alopecia areata. The sequencing template was cDNA reverse transcribed from extracted RNA. This table comes from immunoSEQ multiplex PCR, and its TCRdb copy is limited to in-frame clones, with some not included. The table shows roughly 150,000 clones, with 50% to 65% occurring only once. Sequencing was carried out using CD4+ T cells sorted from blood. The receptors shown here come from a human donor in good health.

This chain links TRBV29-1 with TRBJ2-5; weak D call: TRBD1 (7 bases). The CDR3 sequence is 14 residues long. Trimming took 7 bases from V and 5 from J, leaving 20 bases between them. The germline V gene has CDR1 SQVTM and CDR2 ANQGSEA. CDR3 DNA: TGCAGCGCAGGGACAGCAGGAGGGCCTGAGACCCAGTACTTC. Protein product: CSAGTAGGPETQYF.

This sequence joins TRBV7-3 and TRBJ2-6, with D possibly TRBD2 on 5 matching bases. Germline CDR1 reads SGHTA; CDR2 reads FQGTGA. Trimming left V 4 bases short and J 0 bases short, with 16 bases between. The CDR3 is made up of 18 amino acids. The CDR3 reads CASSSEGSITSGANVLTF. The CDR3, as DNA: TGTGCCAGCAGCTCTGAGGGCAGCATTACCTCTGGGGCCAACGTCCTGACTTTC.

The gene calls are TRBV7-2 and TRBJ1-2, with D perhaps TRBD1 (6 bases). The CDR3 consists of 13 residues. Germline CDR1 SGHTA, CDR2 FQGNSA. Trimming removed 5 bases from V and 2 bases from J, with 9 bases in between. The CDR3 coding sequence is TGTGCCAGCAGCGCCGGACAGAACTATGGCTACACCTTC. It codes for CASSAGQNYGYTF.

The V gene is TRBV29-1, the J gene TRBJ1-1, with 8 positions matching TRBD1. Germline values: CDR1 SQVTM, CDR2 ANQGSEA. V lost 6 bases and J lost 0; bases outside the gene matches: 12. This CDR3 is 16 amino acids long. The chain's CDR3 is CSVSRGQAMMNTEAFF. The DNA of the CDR3 is TGCAGCGTCTCTCGGGGACAGGCGATGATGAACACTGAAGCTTTCTTT.

This clone was observed a handful of times. The CDR3 nucleotides read TGTGCCACCCGGGACAGGTTCACAGATACGCAGTATTTT. Amino acids: CATRDRFTDTQYF. The chain has TRBV6-1 and TRBJ2-3; 8 bases are shared with TRBD1. Germline CDR1 and CDR2: MNHNS and SASEGT. This CDR3 region has 13 residues. V trimming: 10 bases; J trimming: 2 bases; junction bases outside the gene matches: 5.

The chain employs TRBV30 and TRBJ2-1; 8 nucleotides align to TRBD2. Looked up from germline, CDR1 is GTSNPN and CDR2 is SVGIG (reference sequence). The CDR3 totals 16 residues. The trim removed 3 bases at V and 0 bases at J, leaving 7 bases unmatched. This CDR3 reads CAWSLLAGFSYNEQFF. CDR3 coding DNA: TGTGCCTGGAGCCTCCTAGCGGGTTTCTCCTACAATGAGCAGTTCTTC.

This clone was observed once. This sequence joins TRBV27 and TRBJ2-7; the match to TRBD2 covers 8 bases. The CDR3 covers 13 residues. The V and J ends lost 10 bases and 5 bases, in that order; junction bases with no gene match: 10. Germline CDR1 reads MNHEY; CDR2 reads SMNVEV (reference sequence). CDR3 DNA: TGTGCCACCCACGGGAGGGGGAGCGACGAGCAGTACTTC. Translating gives CATHGRGSDEQYF.

This chain uses TRBV18 with TRBJ1-2; tentative D call: TRBD1 (5 bases). Germline CDR1 and CDR2: KGHSH and LQKENI. Trimming cost V 4 bases and J 6 bases, with 21 bases left between them. This CDR3 has 16 amino acids. DNA of the CDR3: TGTGCCAGCTCACAAAAGACTGCCGCGGGGGGTGATGGCTACACCTTC. Translated, it gives CASSQKTAAGGDGYTF.

CDR3 in DNA: TGTGCCAGCAGTGTGAACCAAGAGACCCAGTACTTC. Translated, it gives CASSVNQETQYF. This chain joins TRBV2 and TRBJ2-5; D not certain. CDR3 length: 12 residues. Germline CDR1 and CDR2: SNHLY and FYNNEI. V was cut by 4 bases and J by 0 bases, with 3 bases left in between.